This T cell receptor (beta chain) was observed in a study of blood T cell repertoires in COVID-19. Overall study context: Samples came from the United States, Italy and Spain, spanning acute and convalescent COVID-19. The analysed material was cDNA or gDNA that came from T cells, B-cell-depleted T cells, or PBMCs.

In the original processing: Reference gene primer amplification yielded estimated nucleated cell counts. Data came from immunoSEQ multiplex PCR; TCRdb stores just in-frame clones and leaves some out. V and J calls and clone size are copied from that table; D and trimming were computed from the DNA. The data show 40,000 to 55,000 clones, more than 70% seen once. After removal of 0 bases from V and 5 bases from J, the junction contained 3 bases not matched to a gene. CDR3 size: 15 residues. CDR1 is KGHSH and CDR2 is LQKENI in the germline V gene. The sequence derives from a woman aged 80 or over with acute or convalescent COVID-19. The V and J genes are TRBV18 and TRBJ1-4, with 7 bases aligning to TRBD1. What was sequenced was peripheral blood. This CDR3 is CASSPPDRRNEKLFF. As DNA, the CDR3 is TGTGCCAGCTCACCACCGGACAGGCGGAATGAAAAACTGTTTTTT. The complete variable domain, with remaining parts taken from reference TRBV18 and TRBJ1-4, reads NAGVMQNPRHLVRRRGQEARLRCSPMKGHSHVYWYRQLPEEGLKFMVYLQKENIIDESGMPKERFSAEFPKEGPSILRIQQVVRGDSAAYFCASSPPDRRNEKLFFGSGTQLSVL.